This T cell receptor beta chain was recorded in a study of siplizumab effects on memory and regulatory T cells (dated by TCRdb to the late 2010s). Regarding the study in general: The study examined how the anti-CD2 antibody siplizumab affects alloreactive T-cell subsets in allogeneic mixed lymphocyte reactions built from human PBMCs. Overall results and qualifications from the work: Unstimulated naive T cells appeared more diverse than memory T cells, and naive cells seemed to contribute substantially to the alloresponse. Whether proliferating Tregs from siplizumab cultures actually had suppressive function was not functionally confirmed. About 75-95% of proliferating CD4+ or CD8+ clones could not be given a naive or memory phenotype. Sequences below about 10^-5 frequency were poorly captured, so only a minor fraction of alloreactive clones could be mapped to unstimulated subsets. The cumulative frequency of alloreactive sequences that could be traced back to unstimulated CD4+ memory T cells was significantly reduced by siplizumab. Of the alloreactive CD4+ clones that could be mapped, the Treg-derived share averaged around 70% with siplizumab compared with 25% to 30% in control reactions.

There are a few counts of this clone. What antigen it recognizes has not been identified. No base-level quality is on record; no much larger clone is a single base apart. Library method: the immunoSEQ multiplex PCR assay. The deep sequencing platform assayed around 10^5 TCR templates per sample. Genomic DNA extracted from sorted T cells was used for TCRbeta CDR3 sequencing. The study's processing was this. The R programming language was used for the clonal analysis of the TCRbeta CDR3 data. Alloreactive CD4+ and CD8+ clones were defined by comparing unstimulated samples with post-reaction CFSE-low samples. By matching sequences to the repertoires of sorted unstimulated Treg and non-Treg cells, each alloreactive CD4+ clone was assigned a regulatory or non-regulatory origin. TCRdb's version of the immuneACCESS table is confined to in-frame rearrangements and falls short of the full clone set. An unresolved V gene accounts for under half of the shortfall where checked; the remainder is of unknown origin. The DNA was the basis for D and trimming; V, J and clone size are from that table. This sample has about 70,000 clones in its table, and about 87% of those were observed once. Over 1.5% of the sample lies in the top ten.

Sorted unstimulated T cells and proliferating T cells recovered from mixed lymphocyte reactions underwent TCRbeta CDR3 sequencing. Fresh whole blood from nine to eleven HLA-typed healthy donors served as the source for isolating PBMCs. To map where alloreactive clones came from, unstimulated CD4+ regulatory T cells were FACS-sorted. CDR3 length: 15 amino acids, cysteine to phenylalanine. CDR3 DNA is the only sequence kept; it has 45 bases, read in frame from the first base. The germline V gene (reference sequence) provides CDR1 PRHDT and CDR2 FYEKMQ. Unmatched junction bases come to 8, with V trimmed by 2 bases and J by 5 bases.

The sequencing sample was made of Tregs sorted from blood. Here the chain combines TRBV13 and TRBJ2-7, and 8 bases in between align with TRBD2. The TCR comes from a human donor in good health. The nucleotide sequence reads TGTGCCAGCAGCTTATCTGGCGGGAGGTTCGACGAGCAGTACTTC. Protein translation: CASSLSGGRFDEQYF.